The sequence of this T cell receptor (beta chain) was determined in a study of T cell responses to AZD1222 COVID-19 vaccine. Germline lookup yields CDR1 SGDLS and CDR2 YYNGEE. CDR3 length: 17 residues. Unmatched junction bases numbered 8, after V lost 4 bases and J lost 5 bases. Profiled with immunoSEQ multiplex PCR; TCRdb holds only in-frame clones, not every one. The table lists around 200,000 clones, 80% to 90% of them singletons. This TCR derives from an adult in good health. This chain connects TRBV9 to TRBJ2-5; TRBD2 aligns across 16 bases. Sequencing used peripheral blood, obtained on day 0 of AZD1222 vaccination. This CDR3 is CASSLQGLAGGQETQYF. The CDR3 bases are TGTGCCAGCAGCCTGCAGGGACTAGCGGGGGGGCAGGAGACCCAGTACTTC.